This T cell receptor (beta chain) was sequenced for a study of regulatory T cells in long-lasting Graves disease. Arm-PCR with iRepertoire HTBI primers amplified the CDR3 regions for these TCR beta libraries. TCRdb re-analysed the multiplex PCR reads in MiXCR, keeping a single row per CDR3 protein. This sample yields 450,000 to 500,000 distinct CDR3 sequences, of which about a sixth are seen a single time; roughly an eighth belongs to the top ten. Described time point: newly diagnosed GD, antithyroid drugs for less than 3 months. PBMC RNA served as the TCR library source. Patient provenance is recorded as an endocrinology department in Xi'an, China. From each patient, roughly 9 milliliters of peripheral blood was drawn and collected into an EDTA anticoagulant tube. At least ten counts were recorded for this clonotype. These data are also associated with another study on T cells in Graves' hyperthyroidism and ophthalmopathy. That paper adds: When the TCR CDR3 underwent first-round RT-PCR, the HTBI primer set was used.

The source is a man aged 35 to 55 with Graves disease. Sequences were derived from peripheral blood mononuclear cells (PBMCs), sampled at new diagnosis, from a patient treated with antithyroid drugs.

CDR3 amino acids: CASSQGGVWHSPLHF. The DNA for the CDR3 is TGTGCCAGCAGCCAAGGAGGGGTATGGCATTCACCCCTCCACTTT. The V gene is TRBV3-1, the J gene TRBJ1-6; tentative D call: TRBD1 (5 bases). The CDR3 contains 15 residues. Germline CDR1 reads LGHDT; CDR2 reads YNNKEL (reference sequence). Trimming removed 1 base at V and 8 bases at J, with 12 bases between.